Here is one TCR beta chain with its context. These data come from a study of CD8+CD57+ T cells in acquired aplastic anemia. V lost 3 bases to trimming and J lost 4 bases, with 18 bases between them. The length of the CDR3 is 15 residues. The germline V gene has CDR1 SQVTM and CDR2 ANQGSEA. Profiling of TCR beta VDJ combinations and CDR3 sequences used genomic DNA as template. TCRdb passed the reads through MiXCR, listing each CDR3 protein once. The table has about 200,000 distinct CDR3 sequences, 34% seen once. Sequenced input: sorted CD4+, CD8+, or CD8+CD57+ T cells (not recorded which) from PBMCs. This receptor was taken from a human donor in good health, serving as a control. J is TRBJ1-1 and V is TRBV29-1; tentatively, D is TRBD1 (6 bases). This CDR3 is CSVDGVEGGSTEAFF. CDR3 DNA sequence: TGCAGCGTTGATGGGGTAGAGGGGGGCTCCACTGAAGCTTTCTTT.